The 19 T cell receptor beta chains below come from one sample, sequenced in a study of beta chain features in type 1 diabetes. Expressed TCRB transcripts were sequenced because the entire RNA isolate underwent reverse transcription. TCRdb keeps only in-frame clones here, not all; method: immunoSEQ multiplex PCR. This table holds 120,000 to 150,000 clones, around 51% found once. The sequencing input was Tregs from blood. The receptors here all came from a man aged 18 to 29 in good health.

This clone was seen a handful of times. The CDR3 region is CASSPHQETQYF. CDR3 nucleotide sequence: TGTGCCAGCTCACCACATCAGGAGACCCAGTACTTC. This chain connects TRBV18 to TRBJ2-5; D remains ambiguous. The CDR3 length is 12 residues. Trimming shortened V by 1 base and J by 5 bases, and 5 bases separated the two germline ends. Germline V gives CDR1 KGHSH, CDR2 LQKENI.

The chain uses TRBV19 and TRBJ1-1; D is unresolved. The length of the CDR3 is 11 residues. In germline, CDR1 is LNHDA, CDR2 SQIVND (reference sequence). V lost 7 bases and J lost 3, with 6 bases in between. The CDR3 nucleotides are TGTGCCAGTAAATCGTACACTGAAGCTTTCTTT. Amino acid sequence: CASKSYTEAFF.

The chain is built from TRBV5-6 and TRBJ1-1; D gene ambiguous. The V end was cut by 4 bases, the J end by 7 bases, with 14 bases between. The CDR3 covers 13 residues. Germline CDR1 reads SGHDT; CDR2 reads YYEEEE. The CDR3 DNA sequence: TGTGCCAGCAGCGGACGAGGGTTCGGTGAAGCTTTCTTT. The encoded protein is CASSGRGFGEAFF. The entire variable domain, with the rest obtained from reference TRBV5-6 and TRBJ1-1, is as follows: DAGVTQSPTHLIKTRGQQVTLRCSPKSGHDTVSWYQQALGQGPQFIFQYYEEEERQRGNFPDRFSGHQFPNYSSELNVNALLLGDSALYLCASSGRGFGEAFFGQGTRLTVV.

The rearrangement links TRBV5-6 to TRBJ1-5; D is undetermined. The CDR3 runs to 15 residues. Germline CDR1 reads SGHDT; CDR2 reads YYEEEE. Trimming stripped 5 bases from V and 2 bases from J, with 14 bases between. The CDR3: CASRNRLRGNQPQHF. CDR3 bases: TGTGCCAGCAGGAACCGTCTCCGGGGCAATCAGCCCCAGCATTTT.

The chain is built from TRBV7-2 and TRBJ1-2; D is undetermined. The CDR3 is made up of 17 amino acids. CDR1 and CDR2 (germline): SGHTA, FQGNSA. V lost 5 bases, J lost 6 bases, and 25 bases lay in between. CDR3 residues: CASSRRRNYTRTHGYTF. The CDR3 bases are TGTGCCAGCAGCCGTAGACGGAACTACACACGCACCCATGGCTACACCTTC.

The J gene is TRBJ2-1, the V gene TRBV18; D possibly corresponds to TRBD2 (5 bases). The CDR3 is made up of 13 amino acids. Germline CDR1 is KGHSH and CDR2 is LQKENI. Trimming stripped 2 bases from V and 4 bases from J, with 6 bases between. In nucleotides, the CDR3 is TGTGCCAGCTCACCAACTAGTTACAATGAGCAGTTCTTC. This codes for CASSPTSYNEQFF.

The chain recombines TRBV11-2 with TRBJ1-1; D uncertain. Germline assignment: CDR1 SGHAT and CDR2 FQNNGV. The CDR3 is 11 amino acids. Trimming cost V 3 bases and J 5 bases, with 4 bases left between them. CDR3 in amino acids: CASSFYTEAFF. The CDR3 DNA is TGTGCCAGCAGCTTCTATACTGAAGCTTTCTTT.

The chain joins TRBV11-2 to TRBJ2-5; TRBD2 matches at 9 bases. In germline, CDR1 is SGHAT, CDR2 FQNNGV. The CDR3 has 16 amino acids. The V gene end was trimmed by 10 bases and the J gene end by 4 bases; junction bases not matched to a gene: 16. DNA of the CDR3: TGTGCCACCCGGGTAATTGGAGCGGGGGGCGGAGAGACCCAGTACTTC. It translates to CATRVIGAGGGETQYF.

The chain carries TRBV4-2 and TRBJ2-7, with 7 bases lining up with TRBD1. V lost 7 bases, J lost 2 bases, and 2 bases stayed unmatched. The V gene's germline CDR1 is LGHNA and CDR2 YNFKEQ. The CDR3 is made up of 12 amino acids. This CDR3 reads CASMGQTYEQYF. Written as DNA, the CDR3 is TGTGCCAGCATGGGACAGACCTACGAGCAGTACTTC.

This clone was recorded once. This rearrangement joins TRBV28 to TRBJ1-2; tentatively, D is TRBD1 (6 bases). Looked up from germline, CDR1 is MDHEN and CDR2 is SYDVKM. With 10 bases removed from V and 0 bases from J, the gap between germline ends came to 15 bases. This CDR3 has 14 residues. The CDR3 region has the DNA TGTGCCACCCGAAGACAGGCCGCTAACTATGGCTACACCTTC. Translated: CATRRQAANYGYTF.

The gene calls are TRBV7-2 and TRBJ2-5, with 7 bases identical to TRBD1. Germline CDR1 and CDR2: SGHTA and FQGNSA. CDR3 size: 15 residues. The trim removed 3 bases at V and 0 bases at J, leaving 4 bases unmatched. The CDR3 nucleotides are TGTGCCAGCAGCTTTGGCGACAGGGACCAAGAGACCCAGTACTTC. Protein: CASSFGDRDQETQYF.

This clone turned up a few times. Within the sample, other DNA sequences also encode this same CDR3. This sequence joins TRBV28 and TRBJ1-2; D ambiguous. This CDR3 is 14 amino acids long. Between the trimmed V and J ends, which lost 6 bases and 1 base, there was a span of 12 bases. Germline assignment: CDR1 MDHEN and CDR2 SYDVKM. DNA for the CDR3: TGTGCCAGCAGCCATGACATACTTAACTATGGCTACACCTTC. Protein product: CASSHDILNYGYTF.

The genes are TRBV29-1 and TRBJ2-3, with TRBD1 matching over 7 bases. V was pared by 4 bases and J by 0 bases, with 4 bases of the junction left unmatched. Germline V CDR1 and CDR2: SQVTM, ANQGSEA. The CDR3 is made up of 14 amino acids. The CDR3 protein is CSVGQGVSTDTQYF. CDR3 in DNA: TGCAGCGTTGGTCAGGGGGTGAGCACAGATACGCAGTATTTT.

This clone was observed a handful of times. This chain joins TRBV5-6 and TRBJ1-6; TRBD1 matches 8 bases. This CDR3 has 16 residues. Trimming at V came to 0 bases and at J to 7 bases, leaving 6 bases not matched to a gene. Germline values: CDR1 SGHDT, CDR2 YYEEEE. CDR3 protein: CASSLVDRVGNSPLHF. In nucleotides, the CDR3 is TGTGCCAGCAGCTTGGTGGACAGGGTAGGGAATTCACCCCTCCACTTT.

In its sample, this clone was seen a few times. V and J are TRBV4-2 and TRBJ2-3; 16 bases fit TRBD2. This CDR3 has 20 amino acids. Germline V gene lookup returns CDR1 LGHNA and CDR2 YNFKEQ. J gave up 2 bases and V 3 bases, and 11 bases lay outside the gene matches. For the CDR3, the DNA is TGTGCCAGCAGCCAGGAGGTGGGACTAGCGGGAGGGCCATACACAGATACGCAGTATTTT. As protein: CASSQEVGLAGGPYTDTQYF.

This sequence joins TRBV5-5 and TRBJ2-5; 7 bases align to TRBD1. Germline lookup yields CDR1 SGHKS and CDR2 YYEKEE (reference sequence). The length of the CDR3 is 14 residues. After removal of 3 bases from V and 0 bases from J, the junction contained 2 bases not matched to a gene. The CDR3 region has the DNA TGTGCCAGCAGCTACAGGGGTTACCAAGAGACCCAGTACTTC. It specifies CASSYRGYQETQYF.

This chain connects TRBV7-9 to TRBJ2-3; the D gene is possibly TRBD2 (6 bases). The CDR3 is 14 amino acids. V was clipped by 4 bases and J by 2 bases, with 10 bases between them. Germline lookup yields CDR1 SEHNR and CDR2 FQNEAQ (reference sequence). CDR3: CASSSRGNTDTQYF. The DNA for the CDR3 is TGTGCCAGCAGCTCTCGGGGGAACACAGATACGCAGTATTTT.

The chain couples TRBV9 to TRBJ2-1, with 9 positions matching TRBD1. Unmatched junction bases numbered 4, after V lost 2 bases and J lost 4 bases. CDR1 is SGDLS, CDR2 YYNGEE, per germline. CDR3 size: 15 residues. The CDR3 here is CASSVLDRGYNEQFF. The CDR3, as DNA: TGTGCCAGCAGCGTCCTGGACAGGGGATACAATGAGCAGTTCTTC.

This clone has just a few counts. The chain employs TRBV5-6 and TRBJ1-5; tentatively, D is TRBD1 (6 bases). The ends were cut back, 0 bases at V and 4 bases at J, with 11 bases in the middle. The CDR3 sequence is 15 residues long. Germline V lookup: CDR1 SGHDT, CDR2 YYEEEE. The DNA of the CDR3 is TGTGCCAGCAGCTTGGCCGACAGGCCAAATCAGCCCCAGCATTTT. This codes for CASSLADRPNQPQHF.